Following are 12 T cell receptor beta chains from one sample sequenced in a study of shared clonotypes between healthy human individuals. Some clones are missing from TCRdb's copy, which holds only in-frame ones; the method was immunoSEQ multiplex PCR. Here the sample spans 2.3 million or so clones, over 90% being singletons. The sequenced sample consisted of naive CD4+ T cells from PBMCs. Subset given: CD45RA+ positively selected. These receptors came from a man younger than 35 in good health. Some clones in this sample may be carry-over from other donors' samples.

The chain uses TRBV27 and TRBJ1-2; 12 positions match TRBD1. V shed 3 bases, J shed 5 bases, and the junction held 10 bases outside the gene matches. Germline-derived CDR1 and CDR2 are MNHEY and SMNVEV (reference sequence). The CDR3 is 17 amino acids. The CDR3 DNA follows: TGTGCCAGCAGTTTCCTGCCGGGACAGGGGGCGCAATATGGCTACACCTTC. Its translation: CASSFLPGQGAQYGYTF.

CDR3 nucleotides: TGCAGCGTCGCGGCCGGGAACACTGAAGCTTTCTTT. It is translated as CSVAAGNTEAFF. The rearrangement uses TRBV29-1 and TRBJ1-1, with D hard to call. CDR1 and CDR2 from the germline V gene are SQVTM and ANQGSEA. V was pared by 6 bases and J by 1 base, with 9 bases between. The CDR3 loop spans 12 amino acids.

This clone has a single count. CDR3 in amino acids: CASSPSQASNQPQHF. In DNA, the CDR3 is TGTGCCAGCTCACCAAGTCAAGCCAGCAATCAGCCCCAGCATTTT. The chain carries TRBV18 and TRBJ1-5, with unresolved D. Germline assignment: CDR1 KGHSH and CDR2 LQKENI. V lost 2 bases, J lost 1 base, and 9 bases lay in between. The CDR3 sequence is 15 residues long.

The V call is TRBV6-1, the J call TRBJ1-2; no firm D call. This CDR3 spans 13 amino acids. The germline V and J ends were trimmed by 3 bases and 8 bases, with 13 bases remaining between them. CDR1 MNHNS and CDR2 SASEGT come from the germline V gene. CDR3 sequence reads: CASSDRGFVGYTF. Written as DNA, the CDR3 is TGTGCCAGCAGTGATCGAGGGTTTGTAGGCTACACCTTC.

The chain recombines TRBV5-4 with TRBJ2-3; D might be TRBD1 (5 bases). Germline CDR1 and CDR2: SGHNT and YYREEE (reference sequence). Trimming left V 4 bases short and J 0 bases short, with 21 bases between. The CDR3 is 18 residues long. CDR3 coding DNA: TGTGCCAGCAGCGAGAAGGCAGGGTCGAAGGGGAGCACAGATACGCAGTATTTT. Encoded protein: CASSEKAGSKGSTDTQYF. The whole variable domain, filled in from reference TRBV5-4 and TRBJ2-3, reads ETGVTQSPTHLIKTRGQQVTLRCSSQSGHNTVSWYQQALGQGPQFIFQYYREEENGRGNFPPRFSGLQFPNYSSELNVNALELDDSALYLCASSEKAGSKGSTDTQYFGPGTRLTVL.

This chain connects TRBV6-6 to TRBJ2-3; D remains ambiguous. CDR1 and CDR2 from the germline V gene are MNHNY and SVGAGI (reference sequence). The length of the CDR3 is 12 residues. Trimming removed 2 bases at V and 7 bases at J, with 7 bases between. The DNA for the CDR3 is TGTGCCAGCAGTTACCGAGCCCATACGCAGTATTTT. Translating it yields CASSYRAHTQYF.

The rearrangement joins TRBV5-1 to TRBJ1-4; weak D call: TRBD1 (6 bases). V gave up 3 bases and J gave up 1 base, with 10 bases separating them. Germline loops: CDR1 SGHRS, CDR2 YFSETQ. This CDR3 is built from 15 residues. CDR3 sequence: CASSSLTGTNEKLFF. The CDR3 nucleotides are TGCGCCAGCAGCTCCTTGACAGGAACTAATGAAAAACTGTTTTTT.

The chain recombines TRBV19 with TRBJ2-1, with D uncertain. Germline V gives CDR1 LNHDA, CDR2 SQIVND (reference sequence). The CDR3 runs 16 residues. V lost 5 bases, J lost 4 bases, and 18 bases lay in between. The CDR3 loop reads CASSEVKVLGYNEQFF. The CDR3 coding sequence is TGTGCCAGTAGTGAGGTAAAGGTCCTGGGGTACAATGAGCAGTTCTTC.

The chain links TRBV7-9 to TRBJ1-1; TRBD1 matches at 7 bases. Germline trimming cut 5 bases from V and 3 bases from J; bases unmatched to any gene: 12. The CDR3 totals 16 residues. From germline, CDR1 is SEHNR and CDR2 FQNEAQ (reference sequence). This chain's CDR3 is CASSHRQGLKDTEAFF. CDR3 nucleotide sequence: TGTGCCAGCAGCCATCGACAGGGTTTGAAGGACACTGAAGCTTTCTTT. Complete variable domain (other parts from reference TRBV7-9 and TRBJ1-1): DTGVSQNPRHKITKRGQNVTFRCDPISEHNRLYWYRQTLGQGPEFLTYFQNEAQLEKSRLLSDRFSAERPKGSFSTLEIQRTEQGDSAMYLCASSHRQGLKDTEAFFGQGTRLTVV.

The chain has TRBV15 and TRBJ2-1; D gene ambiguous. Germline V gives CDR1 LNHNV, CDR2 YYDKDF (reference sequence). V gave up 0 bases and J gave up 10 bases, with 4 bases separating them. This CDR3 contains 11 residues. The CDR3: CATSRDREQFF. The CDR3 region has the DNA TGTGCCACCAGCAGAGACCGGGAGCAGTTCTTC.

This clone showed up just once. DNA for the CDR3: TGTGCCAGCAGTATCTCGTCCGTGCAGTACTTC. Translation: CASSISSVQYF. This chain uses TRBV28 with TRBJ2-7, with D unresolved. Trimming removed 5 bases at V and 9 bases at J, with 11 bases between. CDR3 length: 11 amino acids. Germline-derived CDR1 and CDR2 are MDHEN and SYDVKM.

This chain uses TRBV5-1 with TRBJ2-1; 8 bases match TRBD2. V lost 2 bases and J lost 1; bases outside the gene matches: 2. The CDR3 sequence is 15 residues long. Germline-derived CDR1 and CDR2 are SGHRS and YFSETQ. As DNA, the CDR3 is TGCGCCAGCAGCTTCCAGCGGGAGTCCTACAATGAGCAGTTCTTC. Its translation: CASSFQRESYNEQFF.